Presented here are 10 T cell receptor beta chains from one specimen sequenced in a study of cytomegalovirus exposure and HLA in healthy donors. In the PCR, 60 Vbeta and 13 Jbeta primers were used. Profiled with immunoSEQ multiplex PCR; TCRdb holds only in-frame clones, not every one. The sample has roughly 100,000 clones; 65% to 90% are singletons. The source material was PBMCs. Receptors originate from a man aged 25-45 years in good health and CMV-seropositive.

The J gene is TRBJ1-3, the V gene TRBV6-6; 8 positions agree with TRBD1. The CDR3 is 15 amino acids. Trimming cost V 5 bases and J 4 bases; bases outside gene matches: 7. Per the germline V gene, CDR1 is MNHNY and CDR2 is SVGAGI (reference sequence). CDR3 sequence (DNA): TGTGCCAGCAGTCTAGACAGGGGAGCCGGAAACACCATATATTTT. Amino acid sequence: CASSLDRGAGNTIYF.

The CDR3 DNA is TGTGCCAGCAGCTTTCGGACTAGCCATCAAGAGACCCAGTACTTC. Its translation: CASSFRTSHQETQYF. The V call is TRBV5-4, the J call TRBJ2-5; 8 positions match TRBD2. The germline CDR1 and CDR2 sequences are SGHNT and YYREEE (reference sequence). Unmatched junction bases numbered 5, after V lost 2 bases and J lost 2 bases. The CDR3 totals 15 residues.

The rearrangement links TRBV4-3 to TRBJ2-5, with D unresolved. The V end lost 0 bases, the J end lost 1 base, and 6 bases lay between the germline ends. CDR3 length equals 14 residues. Looked up from germline, CDR1 is LGHNA and CDR2 is YSLEER. The CDR3 sequence: CASSQEYSQETQYF. CDR3 bases: TGCGCCAGCAGCCAAGAATACAGCCAAGAGACCCAGTACTTC.

The chain carries TRBV6-1 and TRBJ2-7; TRBD1 matches 7 bases. The CDR3 runs to 12 residues. Germline V gene lookup returns CDR1 MNHNS and CDR2 SASEGT. V dropped 4 bases and J dropped 6; count of bases not matched to a gene: 3. This chain's CDR3 is CASSADRFEQYF. CDR3 DNA sequence: TGTGCCAGCAGTGCGGACAGGTTCGAGCAGTACTTC.

The CDR3 DNA sequence: TGTGCCAGCAGCCCCCGGGCAGGGACCTACGAGCAGTACTTC. Encoded protein: CASSPRAGTYEQYF. The chain carries TRBV7-8 and TRBJ2-7; D perhaps matches TRBD1 (5 bases). The V and J ends lost 5 bases and 2 bases respectively, with 13 bases between them. Germline V lookup: CDR1 SGHVS, CDR2 FQNEAQ. This CDR3 has 14 amino acids.

V usage is TRBV6-5 and J usage is TRBJ1-1; a weak D match, TRBD1 (5 bases). CDR1 and CDR2 (germline): MNHEY, SVGAGI. This CDR3 is 13 amino acids long. Trimming removed 7 bases from V and 2 bases from J, with 11 bases in between. CDR3 nucleotide sequence: TGTGCCAGCACCACGGGACTTAACACTGAAGCTTTCTTT. This sequence encodes CASTTGLNTEAFF.

This sequence joins TRBV6-6 and TRBJ2-7; weak D call: TRBD2 (7 bases). V was pared by 4 bases and J by 4 bases, with 17 bases between. CDR1 is MNHNY, CDR2 SVGAGI, per germline (reference sequence). The CDR3 sequence is 15 residues long. The CDR3 reads CASSLGGGGMYEQYF. CDR3 coding DNA: TGTGCCAGCAGTTTGGGAGGGGGGGGGATGTACGAGCAGTACTTC.

This clone was counted a single time. V and J are TRBV6-1 and TRBJ1-1; TRBD1 is a possible D gene (5 bases). The CDR3 consists of 14 residues. The V end was cut by 5 bases, the J end by 6 bases, with 16 bases between. Germline CDR1 MNHNS, CDR2 SASEGT. The DNA for the CDR3 is TGTGCCAGCAGTTTTCTTCGACAGTTAGCTGAAGCTTTCTTT. It specifies CASSFLRQLAEAFF.

V gene TRBV5-6 combines with J gene TRBJ2-3, with TRBD2 as a possible D gene (6 bases). Trimming removed 2 bases at V and 2 bases at J, with 12 bases between. The CDR3 runs to 15 residues. The germline V gene encodes CDR1 SGHDT and CDR2 YYEEEE. The CDR3 nucleotides read TGTGCCAGCAGCTTCGCCGGGGGTTCCACAGATACGCAGTATTTT. This encodes CASSFAGGSTDTQYF.

The rearrangement links TRBV10-3 to TRBJ1-6; 7 positions agree with TRBD1. CDR1 and CDR2 from the germline V gene are ENHRY and SYGVKD. The CDR3 consists of 13 residues. V trimming: 10 bases; J trimming: 7 bases; junction bases outside the gene matches: 7. The CDR3 protein is CATRTGENSPLHF. The DNA for the CDR3 is TGTGCCACGAGGACAGGCGAAAATTCACCCCTCCACTTT.